The 9 T cell receptor beta chains in this list originate from one sample, sequenced in a study of STAT5B mutations in CD4+ large granular lymphocyte leukemia. Data came from immunoSEQ multiplex PCR; TCRdb stores just in-frame clones and leaves some out. The data show just over 40,000 clones, approximately 84% seen once. Sequences were obtained from CD4+ T cells from blood buffy coats. The receptors derive from a human donor in good health.

This clone was recorded once. V usage is TRBV4-2 and J usage is TRBJ2-7; 10 bases are a match to TRBD2. Germline CDR1 is LGHNA and CDR2 is YNFKEQ. V lost 1 base to trimming and J lost 3 bases; unmatched junction nucleotides: 6. The CDR3 extends over 16 amino acids. CDR3 loop: CASSQVARLAGYEQYF. CDR3 sequence (DNA): TGTGCCAGCAGCCAAGTGGCCCGACTAGCGGGCTACGAGCAGTACTTC.

V usage is TRBV30 and J usage is TRBJ2-6, with D possibly TRBD1 on 7 matching bases. Trimming stripped 3 bases from V and 2 bases from J, with 20 bases between. CDR3 length: 18 residues. CDR1 is GTSNPN, CDR2 SVGIG, per germline (reference sequence). The CDR3 here is CAWSPQGGLGTGANVLTF. The CDR3 region has the DNA TGTGCCTGGAGCCCCCAGGGGGGTCTGGGAACTGGGGCCAACGTCCTGACTTTC.

This rearrangement joins TRBV6-1 to TRBJ1-5, with D perhaps matching TRBD1 (6 bases). Trimming cost V 6 bases and J 3 bases, with 15 bases left between them. Germline loops: CDR1 MNHNS, CDR2 SASEGT. This CDR3 spans 15 amino acids. CDR3 protein: CASSPIDRPNQPQHF. For the CDR3, the DNA is TGTGCCAGCAGCCCGATCGACAGGCCCAATCAGCCCCAGCATTTT.

This chain links TRBV10-2 with TRBJ2-5, with a weak D call TRBD2 (5 bases). V was shortened by 7 bases and J by 6 bases, with 12 bases between the two germline ends. The CDR3 totals 12 residues. Germline assignment: CDR1 WSHSY and CDR2 SAAADI. The CDR3 DNA is TGCGCCAGCATGGATCCGGGGAAGACCCAGTACTTC. This gives the protein CASMDPGKTQYF.

This clone was seen a handful of times. The chain carries TRBV19 and TRBJ2-2; D unclear. In germline, CDR1 is LNHDA, CDR2 SQIVND (reference sequence). This CDR3 comprises 14 residues. Trimming shortened V by 5 bases and J by 5 bases, and 12 bases separated the two germline ends. CDR3 in amino acids: CASSSPGLTGELFF. DNA for the CDR3: TGTGCCAGTAGTTCTCCGGGTCTTACCGGGGAGCTGTTTTTT.

V gene TRBV6-1 combines with J gene TRBJ2-3, with D uncertain. CDR3 size: 15 residues. The V end was cut by 1 base, the J end by 2 bases, with 10 bases between. Germline loops: CDR1 MNHNS, CDR2 SASEGT. CDR3 sequence: CASSEVIKNTDTQYF. CDR3 coding DNA: TGTGCCAGCAGTGAAGTCATCAAAAACACAGATACGCAGTATTTT.

The rearrangement uses TRBV5-8 and TRBJ2-1; D unresolved. Germline CDR1 is SGHTS and CDR2 is YDEGEE. The CDR3 is 17 residues long. V was cut by 0 bases and J by 0 bases, with 13 bases left in between. The CDR3 protein is CASSLVGQSTSYNEQFF. CDR3 coding DNA: TGTGCCAGCAGCTTGGTCGGCCAGTCTACCTCCTACAATGAGCAGTTCTTC. The full variable domain, in which reference TRBV5-8 and TRBJ2-1 provide the parts outside the CDR3, is EAGVTQSPTHLIKTRGQQATLRCSPISGHTSVYWYQQALGLGLQFLLWYDEGEERNRGNFPPRFSGRQFPNYSSELNVNALELEDSALYLCASSLVGQSTSYNEQFFGPGTRLTVL.

The rearrangement links TRBV19 to TRBJ1-1, with no clear D. In germline, CDR1 is LNHDA, CDR2 SQIVND (reference sequence). This CDR3 is 11 amino acids long. Between the trimmed V and J ends, which lost 5 bases and 11 bases, there was a span of 12 bases. For the CDR3, the DNA is TGTGCCAGTAGTCGGGGATGGATCGCTTTCTTT. As protein: CASSRGWIAFF.

This clone appeared once. The J gene is TRBJ2-7, the V gene TRBV6-5; D tentatively reads TRBD1 or TRBD2 (6 bases each). The CDR3 is 15 amino acids. V lost 4 bases and J 8 bases, leaving 21 bases between the germline ends. Germline-derived CDR1 and CDR2 are MNHEY and SVGAGI. The CDR3 protein is CASSLEGGRSSKQYF. DNA of the CDR3: TGTGCCAGCAGTTTGGAGGGGGGCCGAAGTTCGAAGCAGTACTTC.